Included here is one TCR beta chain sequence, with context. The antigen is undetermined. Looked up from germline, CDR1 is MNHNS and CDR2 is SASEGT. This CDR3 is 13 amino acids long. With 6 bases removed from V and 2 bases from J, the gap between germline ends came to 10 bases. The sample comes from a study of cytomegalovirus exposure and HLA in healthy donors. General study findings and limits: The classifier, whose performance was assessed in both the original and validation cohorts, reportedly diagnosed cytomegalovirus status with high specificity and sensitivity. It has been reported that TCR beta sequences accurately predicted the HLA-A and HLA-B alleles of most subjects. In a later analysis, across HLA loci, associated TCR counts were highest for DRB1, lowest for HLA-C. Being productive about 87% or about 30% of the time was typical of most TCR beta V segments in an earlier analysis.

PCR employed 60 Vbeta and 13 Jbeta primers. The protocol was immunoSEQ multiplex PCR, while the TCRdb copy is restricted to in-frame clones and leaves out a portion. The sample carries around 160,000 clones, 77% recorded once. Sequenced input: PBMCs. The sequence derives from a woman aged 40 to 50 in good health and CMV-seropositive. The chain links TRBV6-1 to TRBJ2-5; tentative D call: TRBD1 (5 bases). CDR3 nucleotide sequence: TGTGCCAGCAGCTGGGGCGTACAAGAGACCCAGTACTTC. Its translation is CASSWGVQETQYF.